This T cell receptor (beta chain) was recovered during a study of blood T cell repertoires in COVID-19. The wider study: Both acute and convalescent COVID-19 samples were obtained from the United States, Italy and Spain. PBMCs, B-cell-depleted T cells, or T cells were the source of the cDNA or gDNA that made up the material.

Authors' data handling: Researchers report that nucleated cell counts were estimated from reference gene primer amplification. Sequenced by immunoSEQ multiplex PCR; TCRdb stores in-frame clones only, minus some. The V and J calls and clone size are taken from that table; D and trimming were inferred from the DNA. The sample contains about 51,000 clones, roughly 90% of which appear only once. The germline V gene encodes CDR1 LNHDA and CDR2 SQIVND (reference sequence). The V gene lost 9 bases and the J gene lost 8 bases, with 16 bases spanning the gap. CDR3 length: 12 residues. Sequencing used peripheral blood. The clonotype originates from a man in his fifties or sixties with acute or convalescent COVID-19. The chain joins TRBV19 to TRBJ1-2; D gene ambiguous. CDR3 DNA: TGTGCCAGCAATGACGAGGTTCACGGCTACACCTTC. Its protein is CASNDEVHGYTF.